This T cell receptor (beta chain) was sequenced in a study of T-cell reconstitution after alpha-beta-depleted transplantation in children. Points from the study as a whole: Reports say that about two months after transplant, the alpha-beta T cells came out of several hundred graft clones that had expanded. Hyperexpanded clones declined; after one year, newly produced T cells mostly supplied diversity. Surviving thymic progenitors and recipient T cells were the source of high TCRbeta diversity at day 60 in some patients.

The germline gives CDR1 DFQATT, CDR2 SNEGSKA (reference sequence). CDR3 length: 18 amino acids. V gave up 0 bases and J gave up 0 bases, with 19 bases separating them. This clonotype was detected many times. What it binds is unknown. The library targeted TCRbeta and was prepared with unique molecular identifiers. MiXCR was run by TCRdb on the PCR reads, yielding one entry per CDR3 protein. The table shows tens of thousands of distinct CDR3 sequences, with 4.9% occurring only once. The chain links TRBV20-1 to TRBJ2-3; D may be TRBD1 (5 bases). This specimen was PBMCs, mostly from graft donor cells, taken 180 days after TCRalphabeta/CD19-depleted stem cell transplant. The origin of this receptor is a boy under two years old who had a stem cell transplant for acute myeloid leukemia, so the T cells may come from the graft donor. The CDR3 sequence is CSARDFLTVHFSTDTQYF. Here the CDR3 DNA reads TGCAGTGCTAGAGATTTCCTGACAGTGCACTTTAGCACAGATACGCAGTATTTT.